This T cell receptor (beta chain) was retrieved from a study of T-cell memory formation after mild COVID-19. Across the study: TCR clustering was largely donor specific. General study points: Memory from before infection featured some responding clones, which suggests cross-reactive memory joined. Contracting clones from day 15 to 85 showed balanced CD4/CD8; later expanders favored CD4+.

This clonotype has just a few counts. Its antigen is currently unknown. TCR alpha and TCR beta cDNA libraries carrying sample barcodes and UMIs came from 5'RACE with constant-segment primers. TCRdb re-called the 5' RACE reads with MiXCR, one entry per CDR3 protein. The sample gives a few hundred thousand distinct CDR3 sequences, roughly 15% of which show up once; roughly 21% is in the top ten. The CDR3 is 14 amino acids. From germline, CDR1 is SGHTA and CDR2 FQGNSA. Trimming stripped 1 base from V and 2 bases from J, with 8 bases between. The sequenced material came from PBMCs or a T cell subset sorted from them (not recorded which). The gene calls are TRBV7-2 and TRBJ2-5; D remains unclear. The TCR originated in a man aged 18 to 29 who had mild COVID-19 (a few samples of this study predate the infection). Cell type and time point are not known. The CDR3 protein is CASSLGVRQETQYF. As DNA, the CDR3 is TGTGCCAGCAGCTTAGGTGTCAGACAAGAGACCCAGTACTTC.